This entry lists 10 T cell receptor beta chains sequenced from one sample in a study of T cell repertoires in cytomegalovirus infection. TCRdb itself ran the reads through MiXCR, one entry per CDR3 protein. The sample contains around 710,000 distinct CDR3 sequences, about 28% of which appear only once. These TCRs' antigens remain unknown. The sequences come from cultured CD8+ T cells from PBMCs, collected from culture after CMV antigen stimulation. All receptors come from a human donor in good health (CMV status not recorded). Some clones in this sample may be carry-over from other donors' samples.

The V gene is TRBV7-9, the J gene TRBJ2-5, with 11 positions matching TRBD2. The CDR3 totals 16 residues. CDR1 is SEHNR and CDR2 is FQNEAQ in the germline V gene (reference sequence). V was clipped by 5 bases and J by 5 bases; unmatched bases: 10. The CDR3 DNA reads as TGTGCCAGCAGCCCCCGGACTAGCGGGTTTTCGGAGACCCAGTACTTC. Amino acid sequence: CASSPRTSGFSETQYF.

V and J are TRBV2 and TRBJ2-7; 13 bases align to TRBD2. The CDR3 is 15 residues long. Germline values: CDR1 SNHLY, CDR2 FYNNEI. J lost 2 bases, V lost 6 bases, and 4 bases had no gene match. CDR3 protein: CASRGTSGEPYEQYF. CDR3 sequence (DNA): TGTGCCAGCAGGGGGACTAGCGGGGAACCCTACGAGCAGTACTTC.

The CDR3 coding sequence is TGTGCCAGTAAGCCAGGACCATACAATGAGCAGTTCTTC. It codes for CASKPGPYNEQFF. This chain uses TRBV19 with TRBJ2-1; unclear D gene. There are 13 residues in the CDR3. Germline assignment: CDR1 LNHDA and CDR2 SQIVND (reference sequence). Trimming took 7 bases from V and 4 from J, leaving 11 bases between them.

The table lists this clonotype with a few counts. This chain links TRBV6-5 with TRBJ2-1; D unresolved. CDR1 and CDR2 (germline): MNHEY, SVGAGI. The CDR3 is 14 amino acids. Trimming left V 2 bases short and J 6 bases short, with 11 bases between. CDR3 DNA: TGTGCCAGCAGTTACACTGCCCCGGGCAATGAGCAGTTCTTC. It is translated as CASSYTAPGNEQFF.

The chain carries TRBV12-3 or TRBV12-4 and TRBJ2-1, with 9 bases identical to TRBD2. The CDR3 has 15 amino acids. The trim removed 6 bases at V and 0 bases at J, leaving 3 bases unmatched. The CDR3 sequence is CASRAGGSSYNEQFF. The CDR3 nucleotides are TGTGCCAGCAGGGCGGGGGGGAGCTCCTACAATGAGCAGTTCTTC.

The chain joins TRBV5-1 to TRBJ2-1; 10 nucleotides match TRBD2. V dropped 4 bases and J dropped 4; count of bases not matched to a gene: 11. The CDR3 length is 17 residues. Germline V gene sequence: CDR1 SGHRS, CDR2 YFSETQ. CDR3: CASSLSDSGGPYNEQFF. The CDR3 nucleotides are TGCGCCAGCAGCCTTTCCGATAGCGGGGGGCCTTACAATGAGCAGTTCTTC.

J is TRBJ1-1 and V is TRBV7-4, with D hard to call. CDR1 and CDR2 (germline): SGHVT, SQSDAQ. The CDR3 loop spans 15 amino acids. Trimming pared 5 bases from V and 1 base from J, leaving 14 bases between. CDR3 nucleotide sequence: TGTGCCAGCAGCCCAACGGACTCCCCGAACACTGAAGCTTTCTTT. Translating it yields CASSPTDSPNTEAFF.

A single count supports this clonotype. One end of the junction does not line up with germline, which may come from a read error. The rearrangement links TRBV7-6 to TRBJ1-1; no clear D. This CDR3 has 13 residues. Germline assignment: CDR1 SGHVS and CDR2 FNYEAQ. CDR3 nucleotide sequence: TGTGCCACCAGCTTGGAACGGGGTTATGAAGCTTTCTTT. Residues: CATSLERGYEAFF.

The V call is TRBV6-5, the J call TRBJ2-6; 8 bases are a match to TRBD1. The germline gives CDR1 MNHEY, CDR2 SVGAGI. V lost 2 bases to trimming and J lost 0 bases; unmatched junction nucleotides: 6. The CDR3 is 18 residues long. The CDR3 protein is CASSYAQGVGSGANVLTF. The CDR3 DNA sequence: TGTGCCAGCAGTTACGCACAGGGGGTAGGCTCTGGGGCCAACGTCCTGACTTTC.

This clonotype was found a few times. The chain employs TRBV19 and TRBJ1-1, with no clear D. The ends were cut back, 3 bases at V and 3 bases at J, with 8 bases in the middle. The CDR3 is 13 residues long. Germline V CDR1 and CDR2: LNHDA, SQIVND (reference sequence). Written as DNA, the CDR3 is TGTGCCAGTAGTATTCCAGCTTACACTGAAGCTTTCTTT. This gives the protein CASSIPAYTEAFF.